The 18 T cell receptor beta chains reported below all come from one sample, sequenced in a study of CD8+CD57+ T cells in acquired aplastic anemia (dated by TCRdb to about 2018). Expansion of CD8+CD57+ cells had been shown by flow cytometry in the patients chosen for sequencing. Sequenced using an Illumina HiSeq 2000. Genomic DNA was used as template for profiling of TCR beta VDJ combinations and CDR3 sequences. TCRdb ran its own pipeline on the public reads, namely fastp trimming at Q25 and MiXCR clone calling, and kept in-frame beta chains. Each record represents a unique CDR3 protein, reported with the most common genes and DNA among its rows. This sample gives hundreds of thousands of distinct CDR3 sequences in total; roughly 82% of them show up just once. The top ten hold less than 50% of the sample. The specimen was sorted CD4+, CD8+, or CD8+CD57+ T cells (not recorded which) from PBMCs. These receptors were taken from a human donor with aplastic anemia.

The chain couples TRBV5-4 to TRBJ2-2; D is unresolved. The CDR3 is 15 residues long. Trimming shortened V by 6 bases and J by 7 bases, and 19 bases separated the two germline ends. Germline values: CDR1 SGHNT, CDR2 YYREEE (reference sequence). The CDR3 coding sequence is TGTGCCAGCACCCCCAGCGCGGAAGGTTTCGGGGAGCTGTTTTTT. Its protein product is CASTPSAEGFGELFF.

In this sample, this clonotype turned up once. Without the conserved terminal phenylalanine or tryptophan, this CDR3 likely stems from a read error. It is unclear where the CDR3 begins or ends on the DNA, so no DNA is shown, and the CDR3 is as TCRdb lists it. The V gene is TRBV7-8, the J gene TRBJ2-3; the table calls TRBD1, which could not be checked here. The CDR3 is 13 residues long, ends included. Per germline, CDR1 SGHVS and CDR2 FQNEAQ. The CDR3 sequence is CASRFAGVGAKEQ.

On this clonotype: The junction departs from germline at one end; a sequencing error may be responsible. The chain joins TRBV11-2 to TRBJ2-3; the D gene is possibly TRBD2 (7 bases). CDR1 is SGHAT, CDR2 FQNNGV, per germline. There are 15 residues in the CDR3. DNA of the CDR3: TGTGCCGGCAGCTTAAGGGGGGGCGGAACAGATACGCAGTATTTT. It translates to CAGSLRGGGTDTQYF. Full variable domain (outside the CDR3, taken from reference TRBV11-2 and TRBJ2-3): EAGVAQSPRYKIIEKRQSVAFWCNPISGHATLYWYQQILGQGPKLLIQFQNNGVVDDSQLPKDRFSAERLKGVDSTLKIQPAKLEDSAVYLCAGSLRGGGTDTQYFGPGTRLTVL.

Remarks on this clonotype: Without the conserved terminal phenylalanine or tryptophan, this CDR3 likely stems from a read error. This rearrangement joins TRBV7-8 to TRBJ2-3; D is unclear. The J call is in doubt because the DNA end fits TRBJ1-5 better. This CDR3 has 13 amino acids. Germline values: CDR1 SGHVS, CDR2 FQNEAQ. The CDR3 sequence is CASSLAGGPKQHY. CDR3 coding DNA: TGTGCCAGCAGCTTAGCGGGAGGTCCCAAGCAGCATTAT.

The CDR3 DNA is TGTGCCAGCAGCCCATCGGGGACTTGGGGGGAGACTGAGTACTTC. Protein sequence: CASSPSGTWGETEYF. The rearrangement joins TRBV7-9 to TRBJ2-5; D might be TRBD2 (6 bases). The CDR3 has 15 amino acids. V dropped 5 bases and J dropped 12 bases, with 25 bases sitting between them. The germline gives CDR1 SEHNR, CDR2 FQNEAQ (reference sequence).

The chain carries TRBV10-3 and TRBJ2-4, with D perhaps given as TRBD1 or TRBD2 (5 bases each). Germline CDR1 ENHRY, CDR2 SYGVKD. Trimming shortened V by 2 bases and J by 7 bases, and 9 bases separated the two germline ends. The CDR3 spans 13 residues. The CDR3 here is CAISEGTENIQYF. CDR3 DNA: TGTGCCATCAGTGAGGGGACCGAGAACATTCAGTACTTC.

This sequence joins TRBV7-8 and TRBJ2-1; D is unresolved. Per the germline V gene, CDR1 is SGHVS and CDR2 is FQNEAQ. Between the trimmed V and J ends, which lost 0 bases and 11 bases, there was a span of 17 bases. This CDR3 has 15 residues. Here the CDR3 reads CASSLAGGPDSQQFF. CDR3 nucleotides: TGTGCCAGCAGCTTAGCGGGCGGTCCCGATTCGCAGCAGTTCTTC.

Of note for this clonotype: A much larger clonotype is one base distant, so this may be a read error. The gene calls are TRBV9 and TRBJ2-6; D perhaps matches TRBD2 (5 bases). CDR3 length equals 16 residues. Germline CDR1 SGDLS, CDR2 YYNGEE. V was clipped by 7 bases and J by 12 bases, with 26 bases between them. This chain's CDR3 is CASGGAGNIQSFVLTF. The CDR3 DNA reads as TGTGCCAGCGGAGGAGCTGGGAACATTCAGTCCTTCGTCCTGACTTTC.

The chain joins TRBV7-6 to TRBJ1-4; D may be TRBD1 (5 bases). Trimming stripped 3 bases from V and 8 bases from J, with 13 bases between. This CDR3 is built from 14 residues. CDR1 SGHVS and CDR2 FNYEAQ come from the germline V gene. The CDR3 DNA sequence: TGTGCCAGCAGCTTCCAGACCCAGGGAGAAAAACTGTTTTTT. It codes for CASSFQTQGEKLFF.

The V call is TRBV19, the J call TRBJ1-2, with D hard to call. Germline assignment: CDR1 LNHDA and CDR2 SQIVND (reference sequence). V lost 6 bases and J 2 bases, leaving 13 bases between the germline ends. This CDR3 has 14 amino acids. The DNA for the CDR3 is TGTGCCAGTAGCTCGCGAGGATTAAACTATGGCTACACCTTC. Its protein is CASSSRGLNYGYTF.

For this clonotype: The junction and the germline gene differ at one end; a read error may be behind it. The genes are TRBV7-7 and TRBJ1-2; D gene ambiguous. Germline V gene sequence: CDR1 SSHAT, CDR2 FNYEAQ (reference sequence). The CDR3 totals 15 residues. CDR3 DNA: TGCGCCAGCAGCTTGCGTTGGGAAGCTACAGCTTTTTACACCTTC. It is translated as CASSLRWEATAFYTF.

This clonotype was observed many times. The V and J genes are TRBV24-1 and TRBJ2-7, with TRBD1 identical over 7 bases. The length of the CDR3 is 15 residues. Germline CDR1 reads KGHDR; CDR2 reads SFDVKD. Trimming cost V 4 bases and J 7 bases; bases outside gene matches: 12. The CDR3 sequence: CATSDKKTGVGEQYV. Here the CDR3 DNA reads TGTGCCACCAGTGACAAGAAAACAGGGGTCGGAGAGCAGTACGTC.

The DNA of the CDR3 is TGTGCCAGCAGCCCCCTTGTTCCGGGAGTAGACGCGCAGTACTTC. It specifies CASSPLVPGVDAQYF. The gene calls are TRBV9 and TRBJ2-7, with D possibly matching TRBD2 (6 bases). Trimming removed 4 bases at V and 9 bases at J, with 23 bases between. There are 15 residues in the CDR3. Germline loops: CDR1 SGDLS, CDR2 YYNGEE.

This chain connects TRBV7-2 to TRBJ2-5, with TRBD2 matching 7 bases. CDR3 length: 16 amino acids. Germline V gene data show CDR1 as SGHTA and CDR2 as FQGNSA. The junction had 11 bases not matched to a gene; V was cut back by 2 bases and J by 5 bases. CDR3 sequence reads: CASSLWGGSKSETQYF. For the CDR3, the DNA is TGTGCCAGCAGCTTATGGGGGGGTTCCAAGAGCGAGACCCAGTACTTC.

This clonotype was observed a handful of times. V and J are TRBV29-1 and TRBJ2-7; D uncertain. Germline values: CDR1 SQVTM, CDR2 ANQGSEA. V was cut by 4 bases and J by 2 bases, with 12 bases left in between. The CDR3 consists of 13 residues. The CDR3 region has the DNA TGCAGCGTTGGTGACGGAGCTACCTACGAGCAGTACTTC. This sequence encodes CSVGDGATYEQYF.

V gene TRBV11-3 combines with J gene TRBJ2-3; D possibly matches TRBD1 or TRBD2 (5 bases each). V lost 2 bases to trimming and J lost 5 bases, with 14 bases between them. Germline V CDR1 and CDR2: SGHNT, YENEEA. The CDR3 is made up of 15 amino acids. This CDR3 is CASSLTLRGGDTQYF. The CDR3 DNA is TGTGCCAGCAGCTTAACTCTGAGGGGCGGAGATACGCAGTATTTT.

The chain joins TRBV7-2 to TRBJ1-5; D is uncertain. The CDR3 totals 17 residues. Trimming pared 1 base from V and 5 bases from J, leaving 18 bases between. The germline V gene encodes CDR1 SGHTA and CDR2 FQGNSA. The CDR3 DNA reads as TGTGCCAGCAGCTTAGATGTCCAGCCCGGATGGGATCAGCCCCAGCATTTT. Its translation: CASSLDVQPGWDQPQHF.

Note on this clonotype: Since no conserved phenylalanine or tryptophan closes the CDR3, a read error is the likely cause. The DNA is left out, because the CDR3 cannot be placed on it with certainty; the CDR3 is given as TCRdb lists it. V usage is TRBV2 and J usage is TRBJ2-1; the table's D call of TRBD1 was not tested on the DNA. The CDR3 has 16 residues if both end residues are counted. Per the germline V gene, CDR1 is SNHLY and CDR2 is FYNNEI. Here the CDR3 reads CASGDGGTDAQYVGPG.